This TCR beta chain appears in the sequencing data of a study of blood T cell repertoires in COVID-19. Across the whole study: PBMCs, B-cell-depleted T cells, or T cells were the source of the cDNA or gDNA that made up the material.

Authors' data handling: Estimates of nucleated cell counts were drawn from the amplification of reference gene primers. Profiling relied on immunoSEQ multiplex PCR, and the TCRdb table lists in-frame clones only, not all of them. V, J and clone size reflect that table, while D and trimming were determined from the DNA. The sample has over 130,000 clones, around 88% seen once; the top ten hold roughly 30%. This clone was seen once. CDR1 MNHEY and CDR2 SMNVEV come from the germline V gene (reference sequence). The CDR3 is 16 residues long. The V gene end was trimmed by 1 base and the J gene end by 6 bases; junction bases not matched to a gene: 5.

The sequence derives from a human donor in a cohort sampled during active COVID-19. Sample: peripheral blood. V is TRBV27 and J is TRBJ2-2; 10 nucleotides line up with TRBD2. CDR3 coding DNA: TGTGCCAGCAGTTTATTCCAGCGGGGGGGCTCCGGGGAGCTGTTTTTT. Residues: CASSLFQRGGSGELFF.